Here is one TCR beta chain with its context. Antigen unknown. Trimming stripped 5 bases from V and 4 bases from J, with 14 bases between. The CDR3 extends over 14 amino acids. Germline CDR1 ENHRY, CDR2 SYGVKD. MiXCR, run by TCRdb on the RT-PCR reads, gives a single entry per CDR3 protein. The sample has more than 200,000 distinct CDR3 sequences; more than 10% are singletons. This specimen belongs to a study of response to subunit inactivated influenza vaccine. Notes on the study in general: The authors suggested that every seasonal influenza vaccination recruits few new T cells.

The source of this sequence is a man aged 45-60 years who received an inactivated influenza vaccine. Sequenced material: non-naive T cells sorted from PBMCs, taken less than 15 days before vaccination. This rearrangement joins TRBV10-3 to TRBJ1-2, with a tentative D call TRBD1 (6 bases). The CDR3 coding sequence is TGTGCCATCAGTTTGGACGACAGGTCCTATGGCTACACCTTC. Protein: CAISLDDRSYGYTF.